This T cell receptor (beta chain) was sequenced in a study of T-cell memory formation after mild COVID-19. Findings of the study overall: CD4+ contracting clones were mainly CM and EM; CD8+ ones, EMRA. Second-wave clones with a day 37 peak had unconfirmed SARS-CoV-2 specificity.

The TCR alpha and TCR beta cDNA libraries, bearing sample barcodes and UMIs, were generated by 5'RACE using constant-segment primers. Each CDR3 protein is one row after TCRdb ran MiXCR on the 5' RACE reads. The sample contains 290,000 or so distinct CDR3 sequences, approximately 19% of which appear only once. Notes on this clonotype: Its antigen is not identified.

The CDR3 totals 12 residues. V shed 5 bases and J shed 3 bases, with 7 bases lying between them. The specimen was PBMCs or a T cell subset sorted from them (not recorded which). This sequence joins TRBV12-3 or TRBV12-4 and TRBJ1-1, with D tentatively TRBD1 (5 bases). The origin of this receptor is a young man who had mild COVID-19 (a few samples of this study predate the infection). Cell type and time point are not known. The DNA for the CDR3 is TGTGCCAGCAGTAAGGGGTACACTGAAGCTTTCTTT. Its protein product is CASSKGYTEAFF.